This T cell receptor (beta chain) was captured by sequencing in a study of T-cell reconstitution after alpha-beta-depleted transplantation in children (dated by TCRdb to the mid-2010s). Regarding the study in general: The study quantitatively tracked T-cell immune reconstitution after TCRalphabeta/CD19-depleted allogeneic hematopoietic cell transplantation in children using TCR repertoire profiling.

Library method: PCR. The listed sequencing device is Illumina HiSeq 2500. To normalize quantification of the TCRbeta repertoire, the TCR libraries were built with molecular barcoding that relied on unique molecular identifiers. TCRdb reworked the public reads: Q25 trimming with fastp, MiXCR clone assembly, productive beta chains retained. Merged by CDR3 protein, the rows form single entries marked with the most common genes and DNA. The sample table contains a few hundred thousand distinct CDR3 sequences; only one count was recorded for 15% to 20% of them. Around 3.3% of the sample rests with the top ten. In the case of this clonotype: Its antigen target is currently unknown. No base qualities exist here, and no much larger clone lies one base off it.

The V end gives up 5 bases and the J end 1 base, leaving 8 bases in the junction not matched to a gene. CDR1 and CDR2 (LNHDA, SQIVND) derive from the germline V gene (reference sequence). The CDR3 starts with the cysteine, ends with the phenylalanine, and has 16 residues. Just the 48-base CDR3 DNA is kept, in frame starting at base 1. The rearrangement combines TRBV19 with TRBJ1-1, with 9 central nucleotides matching TRBD1. The source material was PBMCs from the stem cell graft donor, sampled from the stem cell graft. This receptor was taken from a human donor who donated a stem cell graft to a child with acute lymphoblastic leukemia. CDR3 reads: CASSPSWDRANTEAFF. The DNA sequence is given as TGTGCCAGTAGTCCCTCCTGGGACAGGGCGAACACTGAAGCTTTCTTT.